This TCR beta chain was sequenced during a study of T cell repertoires in cytomegalovirus infection. Study-level information: Shared public TCR beta signatures pointed to both CMV infection and a matching HLA type. Study observations and caveats: HLA-C-restricted CMV clonotypes gave the most frequent clonotype in two of eight donors. Summed frequency of public TCR beta families distinguished CMV carriers with the relevant HLA.

A single record per CDR3 protein comes from TCRdb applying MiXCR to the reads. The sample has some 450,000 distinct CDR3 sequences, about a third seen once; the top ten hold around 15%. This clonotype was seen a handful of times. Its target is unknown. CDR3 length: 12 amino acids. The V and J ends lost 5 bases and 8 bases respectively, with 10 bases between them. From germline, CDR1 is SGHVS and CDR2 FNYEAQ. The TCR originated in a human donor in good health (CMV status not recorded). Some clones in this sample may be carry-over from other donors' samples. The sequenced sample consisted of PBMCs. The chain is built from TRBV7-6 and TRBJ2-1; D may be TRBD1 (6 bases). The CDR3 nucleotides read TGTGCCAGCAGCACTCCAGGGGATGAGCAGTTCTTC. It specifies CASSTPGDEQFF.